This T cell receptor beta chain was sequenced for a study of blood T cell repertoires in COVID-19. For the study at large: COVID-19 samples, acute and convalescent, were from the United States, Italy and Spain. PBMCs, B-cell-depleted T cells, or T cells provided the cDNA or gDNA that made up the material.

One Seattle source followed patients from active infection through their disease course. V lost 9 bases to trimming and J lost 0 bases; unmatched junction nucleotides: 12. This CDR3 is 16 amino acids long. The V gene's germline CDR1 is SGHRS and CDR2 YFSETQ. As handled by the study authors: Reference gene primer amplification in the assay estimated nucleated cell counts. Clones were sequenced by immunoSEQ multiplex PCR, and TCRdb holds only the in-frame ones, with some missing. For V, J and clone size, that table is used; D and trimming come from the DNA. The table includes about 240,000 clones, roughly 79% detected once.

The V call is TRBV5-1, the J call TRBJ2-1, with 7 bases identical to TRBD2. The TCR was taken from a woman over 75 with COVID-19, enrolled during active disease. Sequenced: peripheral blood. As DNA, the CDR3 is TGCGCCACCCCCCGGGATTGCGGGAGCTCCTACAATGAGCAGTTCTTC. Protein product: CATPRDCGSSYNEQFF.